Following are 23 T cell receptor beta chains from one sample sequenced in a study of T-cell memory formation after mild COVID-19. Via MiXCR, TCRdb re-called the 5' RACE reads, giving one row per CDR3 protein. The repertoire holds approximately 490,000 distinct CDR3 sequences, with roughly 22% as singletons. The sequencing sample was made of PBMCs or a T cell subset sorted from them (not recorded which). These receptors came from an adult woman who had mild COVID-19 (a few samples of this study predate the infection). Cell type and time point are not known.

This clonotype was recorded a few times. Germline and junction disagree at one end, which may indicate a read error. The rearrangement joins TRBV7-9 to TRBJ2-7, with 12 bases identical to TRBD2. In germline, CDR1 is SEHNR, CDR2 FQNEAQ (reference sequence). CDR3 length equals 15 residues. CDR3 region: CASSRLAGVSNEQYF. In nucleotides, the CDR3 is TGTGCCAGCAGCCGACTAGCGGGAGTCTCCAACGAGCAGTACTTC.

This clonotype turned up a few times. V is TRBV5-5 and J is TRBJ1-1, with 8 positions matching TRBD1. Germline-derived CDR1 and CDR2 are SGHKS and YYEKEE (reference sequence). The CDR3 runs 15 residues. The V segment lost 4 bases and the J segment 2 bases; nucleotides outside the gene matches: 7. DNA for the CDR3: TGTGCCAGCAGCCAATTCAGGGGGCTTAACACTGAAGCTTTCTTT. Protein product: CASSQFRGLNTEAFF.

The chain links TRBV20-1 to TRBJ1-1; tentatively, D is TRBD1 (6 bases). Germline values: CDR1 DFQATT, CDR2 SNEGSKA (reference sequence). The V end was cut by 8 bases, the J end by 5 bases, with 21 bases between. The CDR3 has 14 amino acids. The CDR3 sequence is CSTQNRVEGTEAFF. For the CDR3, the DNA is TGCAGTACACAAAACAGGGTCGAGGGGACTGAAGCTTTCTTT.

This clonotype was seen once. The rearrangement links TRBV6-2 or TRBV6-3 to TRBJ2-4; 14 bases are a match to TRBD2. V was clipped by 5 bases and J by 7 bases; unmatched bases: 4. The germline V gene encodes CDR1 MNHEY and CDR2 SVGEGT. This CDR3 is built from 15 residues. The CDR3 is CASSGTSGRGNIQYF. The DNA of the CDR3 is TGTGCCAGCAGTGGGACTAGCGGGAGAGGGAACATTCAGTACTTC.

The chain employs TRBV7-9 and TRBJ2-7, with D maybe TRBD1 (5 bases). CDR1 SEHNR and CDR2 FQNEAQ come from the germline V gene (reference sequence). With 0 bases removed from V and 7 bases from J, the gap between germline ends came to 13 bases. The CDR3 covers 14 residues. CDR3 sequence (DNA): TGTGCCAGCAGCTTAGCCTTAGGGGCCAGTGAGCAGTACTTC. It is translated as CASSLALGASEQYF. Together with reference TRBV7-9 and TRBJ2-7, the CDR3 gives the full variable domain: DTGVSQNPRHKITKRGQNVTFRCDPISEHNRLYWYRQTLGQGPEFLTYFQNEAQLEKSRLLSDRFSAERPKGSFSTLEIQRTEQGDSAMYLCASSLALGASEQYFGPGTRLTVT.

The rearrangement uses TRBV11-2 and TRBJ2-1; D is possibly TRBD2 (5 bases). There are 14 residues in the CDR3. Germline V gives CDR1 SGHAT, CDR2 FQNNGV. V was shortened by 2 bases and J by 9 bases, with 14 bases between the two germline ends. CDR3 sequence: CASSLYRGAPEQFF. DNA for the CDR3: TGTGCCAGCAGCTTATACCGGGGAGCCCCTGAGCAGTTCTTC.

The chain couples TRBV7-9 to TRBJ1-3, with 9 bases lining up with TRBD1. Losses at the gene ends were 8 bases for V and 4 bases for J; bases not matched to a gene: 12. Germline-derived CDR1 and CDR2 are SEHNR and FQNEAQ (reference sequence). The CDR3 runs to 16 residues. CDR3 protein: CASSRDRATSGNTIYF. The CDR3 bases are TGTGCCAGCTCGAGGGACAGGGCGACCTCCGGAAACACCATATATTTT.

This clonotype was observed a handful of times. This chain links TRBV15 with TRBJ2-3; tentatively, D is TRBD2 (5 bases). The CDR3 covers 13 residues. V shed 3 bases and J shed 6 bases, with 10 bases lying between them. CDR1 LNHNV and CDR2 YYDKDF come from the germline V gene (reference sequence). The CDR3 DNA reads as TGTGCCACCAGCAGGGACTTAGAGGATACGCAGTATTTT. Its protein is CATSRDLEDTQYF. The full variable domain, rest sourced from reference TRBV15 and TRBJ2-3, is DAMVIQNPRYQVTQFGKPVTLSCSQTLNHNVMYWYQQKSSQAPKLLFHYYDKDFNNEADTPDNFQSRRPNTSFCFLDIRSPGLGDTAMYLCATSRDLEDTQYFGPGTRLTVL.

This clonotype showed up just a few times. The chain uses TRBV4-3 and TRBJ2-1; TRBD1 aligns across 10 bases. Germline values: CDR1 LGHNA, CDR2 YSLEER. This CDR3 is built from 19 residues. V lost 0 bases and J lost 6; bases outside the gene matches: 14. The CDR3 sequence: CASSQDHAPGQGIGNEQFF. CDR3 in DNA: TGCGCCAGCAGCCAAGATCATGCTCCGGGACAGGGGATTGGCAATGAGCAGTTCTTC.

The chain recombines TRBV5-1 with TRBJ2-1; the D is unclear. The CDR3 runs to 15 residues. V was clipped by 1 base and J by 2 bases, with 10 bases between them. The germline V gene has CDR1 SGHRS and CDR2 YFSETQ. CDR3 protein: CASSLLVGTYNEQFF. As DNA, the CDR3 is TGCGCCAGCAGCTTGTTAGTGGGTACCTACAATGAGCAGTTCTTC. The variable domain in full, completed from reference TRBV5-1 and TRBJ2-1, reads KAGVTQTPRYLIKTRGQQVTLSCSPISGHRSVSWYQQTPGQGLQFLFEYFSETQRNKGNFPGRFSGRQFSNSRSEMNVSTLELGDSALYLCASSLLVGTYNEQFFGPGTRLTVL.

The chain employs TRBV7-8 and TRBJ1-1; D is ambiguous. V gave up 6 bases and J gave up 5 bases, with 10 bases separating them. Per germline, CDR1 SGHVS and CDR2 FQNEAQ. This CDR3 spans 12 amino acids. The CDR3 DNA is TGTGCCAGCAGAGACCCAAATACTGAAGCTTTCTTT. The encoded protein is CASRDPNTEAFF.

The rearrangement uses TRBV20-1 and TRBJ2-7; D might be TRBD1 or TRBD2, each matching 5 bases. Germline CDR1 DFQATT, CDR2 SNEGSKA (reference sequence). The CDR3 is 11 residues long. Trimming cost V 5 bases and J 6 bases, with 11 bases left between them. CDR3 sequence reads: CSASRGPEQYF. CDR3 nucleotides: TGCAGTGCTTCCCGGGGACCCGAGCAGTACTTC.

This clonotype showed up just a few times. The rearrangement uses TRBV11-2 and TRBJ1-1; D might be TRBD1 (6 bases). Germline V gene sequence: CDR1 SGHAT, CDR2 FQNNGV. The CDR3 loop spans 17 amino acids. The V end was cut by 7 bases, the J end by 1 base, with 22 bases between. CDR3 nucleotide sequence: TGTGCCAGCATCCCCGGCCCCACCGTGACAGGGAACACTGAAGCTTTCTTT. Translating gives CASIPGPTVTGNTEAFF. Drawing the rest from reference TRBV11-2 and TRBJ1-1, the complete variable domain is EAGVAQSPRYKIIEKRQSVAFWCNPISGHATLYWYQQILGQGPKLLIQFQNNGVVDDSQLPKDRFSAERLKGVDSTLKIQPAKLEDSAVYLCASIPGPTVTGNTEAFFGQGTRLTVV.

This clonotype was counted between two and nine times. J is TRBJ2-2 and V is TRBV5-1; 7 bases agree with TRBD2. The CDR3 contains 15 residues. Germline-derived CDR1 and CDR2 are SGHRS and YFSETQ. Trimming took 2 bases from V and 5 from J; bases not matched to a gene: 6. The CDR3 DNA is TGCGCCAGCAGCTTACGCGGGAGATGGACCGGGGAGCTGTTTTTT. Translation: CASSLRGRWTGELFF.

This chain uses TRBV9 with TRBJ1-3; 7 bases are a match to TRBD1. The V and J ends lost 2 bases and 0 bases, in that order; junction bases with no gene match: 5. This CDR3 region has 16 residues. Germline CDR1 reads SGDLS; CDR2 reads YYNGEE. The CDR3 DNA reads as TGTGCCAGCAGCGTTAACAGGGGACTCTCTGGAAACACCATATATTTT. It specifies CASSVNRGLSGNTIYF.

This clonotype was seen ten or more times. This chain links TRBV5-1 with TRBJ2-3; D not certain. Looked up from germline, CDR1 is SGHRS and CDR2 is YFSETQ. Trimming shortened V by 0 bases and J by 1 base, and 6 bases separated the two germline ends. The CDR3 length is 14 residues. Here the CDR3 reads CASSLVWGTDTQYF. CDR3 DNA sequence: TGCGCCAGCAGCTTGGTCTGGGGCACAGATACGCAGTATTTT.

This clonotype was counted between two and nine times. This CDR3 is CASSLTPGGRTGQFF. The CDR3 bases are TGCGCCAGCAGCTTGACCCCGGGCGGCCGTACAGGGCAGTTCTTC. The chain combines TRBV5-1 with TRBJ2-1, with D possibly TRBD1 on 5 matching bases. The V and J ends lost 1 base and 12 bases respectively, with 20 bases between them. There are 15 residues in the CDR3. The V gene's germline CDR1 is SGHRS and CDR2 YFSETQ.

The CDR3 loop reads CASSQDLAGPTEAFF. CDR3 nucleotide sequence: TGCGCCAGCAGCCAAGATTTAGCAGGGCCCACTGAAGCTTTCTTT. V and J are TRBV4-1 and TRBJ1-1; D perhaps matches TRBD1 (5 bases). CDR1 and CDR2 (germline): MGHRA, YSYEKL. With 0 bases removed from V and 4 bases from J, the gap between germline ends came to 12 bases. This CDR3 is built from 15 residues.

This chain's CDR3 is CASSSRTAKKETQYF. CDR3 nucleotide sequence: TGCGCCAGCAGCTCCCGGACAGCGAAAAAAGAGACCCAGTACTTC. The chain is built from TRBV5-1 and TRBJ2-5, with D possibly TRBD1 on 6 matching bases. Deletions cut 3 bases from V and 3 bases from J, with 15 bases between. The CDR3 loop spans 15 amino acids. Per the germline V gene, CDR1 is SGHRS and CDR2 is YFSETQ.

CDR3 nucleotide sequence: TGTGCCAGCAGTGAATCCGACAGGGAGGTCGACGAGCAGTACTTC. Amino acids: CASSESDREVDEQYF. The chain joins TRBV2 to TRBJ2-7; maybe TRBD1 (7 bases). Germline-derived CDR1 and CDR2 are SNHLY and FYNNEI. This CDR3 contains 15 residues. Trimming shortened V by 2 bases and J by 5 bases, and 16 bases separated the two germline ends.

V usage is TRBV2 and J usage is TRBJ2-3; 8 bases are shared with TRBD2. V was clipped by 8 bases and J by 4 bases; unmatched bases: 8. The CDR3 extends over 14 amino acids. Germline V gene sequence: CDR1 SNHLY, CDR2 FYNNEI. In nucleotides, the CDR3 is TGTGCCAGCGGGGCGGGGGGACGAGCAGATACGCAGTATTTT. It specifies CASGAGGRADTQYF. Complete variable domain (other parts from reference TRBV2 and TRBJ2-3): EPEVTQTPSHQVTQMGQEVILRCVPISNHLYFYWYRQILGQKVEFLVSFYNNEISEKSEIFDDQFSVERPDGSNFTLKIRSTKLEDSAMYFCASGAGGRADTQYFGPGTRLTVL.

This clonotype has ten or more counts. The CDR3 DNA reads TGCGCCAGCAGCCGATCTATTACAGATACGCAGTATTTT. The encoded protein is CASSRSITDTQYF. This chain uses TRBV4-1 with TRBJ2-3; D is uncertain. V shed 4 bases and J shed 3 bases, with 8 bases lying between them. The CDR3 is 13 amino acids. CDR1 is MGHRA and CDR2 is YSYEKL in the germline V gene.

The chain carries TRBV3-1 and TRBJ2-1; D possibly matches TRBD1 or TRBD2 (6 bases each). Germline V gives CDR1 LGHDT, CDR2 YNNKEL (reference sequence). The CDR3 is made up of 14 amino acids. V was cut by 4 bases and J by 9 bases, with 16 bases left in between. CDR3 sequence (DNA): TGTGCCAGCAGCCCTAACTGGGGGGCGGGTGAGCAGTTCTTC. This encodes CASSPNWGAGEQFF.